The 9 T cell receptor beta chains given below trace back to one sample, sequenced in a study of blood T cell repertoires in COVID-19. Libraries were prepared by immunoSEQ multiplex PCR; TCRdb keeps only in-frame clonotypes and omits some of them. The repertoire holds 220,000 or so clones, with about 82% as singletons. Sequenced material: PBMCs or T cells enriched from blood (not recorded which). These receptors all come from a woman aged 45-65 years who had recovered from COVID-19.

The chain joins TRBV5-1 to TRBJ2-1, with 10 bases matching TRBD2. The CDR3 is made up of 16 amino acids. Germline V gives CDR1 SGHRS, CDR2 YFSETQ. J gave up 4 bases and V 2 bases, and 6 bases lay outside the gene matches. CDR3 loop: CASSLPGTSDYNEQFF. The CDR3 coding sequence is TGCGCCAGCAGCTTACCTGGGACTAGCGATTACAATGAGCAGTTCTTC.

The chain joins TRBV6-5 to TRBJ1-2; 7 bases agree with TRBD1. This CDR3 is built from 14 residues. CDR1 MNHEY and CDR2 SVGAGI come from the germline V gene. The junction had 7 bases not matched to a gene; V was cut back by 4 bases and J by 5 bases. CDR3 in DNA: TGTGCCAGCAGTTCGCACAGGGGAACTTATGGCTACACCTTC. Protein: CASSSHRGTYGYTF.

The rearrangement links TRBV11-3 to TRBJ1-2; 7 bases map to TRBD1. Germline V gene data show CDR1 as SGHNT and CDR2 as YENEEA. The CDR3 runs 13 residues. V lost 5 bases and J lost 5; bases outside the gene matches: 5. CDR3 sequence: CASSAGGLYGYTF. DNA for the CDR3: TGTGCCAGCAGCGCAGGGGGATTGTATGGCTACACCTTC.

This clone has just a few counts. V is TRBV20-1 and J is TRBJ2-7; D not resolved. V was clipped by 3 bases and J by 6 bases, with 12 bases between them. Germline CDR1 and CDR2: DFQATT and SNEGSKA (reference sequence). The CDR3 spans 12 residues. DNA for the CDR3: TGCAGTGCTAGTGGGCAGGTTGCCGAGCAGTACTTC. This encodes CSASGQVAEQYF.

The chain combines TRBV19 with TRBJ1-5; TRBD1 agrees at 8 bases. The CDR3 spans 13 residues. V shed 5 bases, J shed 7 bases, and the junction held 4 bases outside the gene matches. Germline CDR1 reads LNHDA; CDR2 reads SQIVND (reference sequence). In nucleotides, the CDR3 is TGTGCCAGTAGTCCGACAGGGGTGCAGCCCCAGCATTTT. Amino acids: CASSPTGVQPQHF.

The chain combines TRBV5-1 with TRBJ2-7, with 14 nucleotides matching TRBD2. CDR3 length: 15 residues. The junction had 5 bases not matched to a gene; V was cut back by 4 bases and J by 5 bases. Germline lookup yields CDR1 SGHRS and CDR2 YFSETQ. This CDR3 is CASSPLGLAGDEQYF. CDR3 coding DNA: TGCGCCAGCAGCCCCCTGGGACTAGCGGGGGACGAGCAGTACTTC. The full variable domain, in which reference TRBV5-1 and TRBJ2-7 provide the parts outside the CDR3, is KAGVTQTPRYLIKTRGQQVTLSCSPISGHRSVSWYQQTPGQGLQFLFEYFSETQRNKGNFPGRFSGRQFSNSRSEMNVSTLELGDSALYLCASSPLGLAGDEQYFGPGTRLTVT.

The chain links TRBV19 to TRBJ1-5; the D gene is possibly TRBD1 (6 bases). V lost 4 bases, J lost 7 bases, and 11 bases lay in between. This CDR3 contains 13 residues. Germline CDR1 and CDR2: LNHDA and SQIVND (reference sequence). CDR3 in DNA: TGTGCCAGTAGTAAACAGGGACGCCAGCCCCAGCATTTT. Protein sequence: CASSKQGRQPQHF.

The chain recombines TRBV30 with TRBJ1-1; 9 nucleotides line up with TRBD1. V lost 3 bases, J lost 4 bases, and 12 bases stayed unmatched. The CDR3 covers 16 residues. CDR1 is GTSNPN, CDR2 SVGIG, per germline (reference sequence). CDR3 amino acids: CAWRGTGRGVITEAFF. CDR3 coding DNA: TGTGCCTGGAGAGGGACAGGGCGAGGGGTTATCACTGAAGCTTTCTTT. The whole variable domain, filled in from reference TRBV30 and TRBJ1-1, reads SQTIHQWPATLVQPVGSPLSLECTVEGTSNPNLYWYRQAAGRGLQLLFYSVGIGQISSEVPQNLSASRPQDRQFILSSKKLLLSDSGFYLCAWRGTGRGVITEAFFGQGTRLTVV.

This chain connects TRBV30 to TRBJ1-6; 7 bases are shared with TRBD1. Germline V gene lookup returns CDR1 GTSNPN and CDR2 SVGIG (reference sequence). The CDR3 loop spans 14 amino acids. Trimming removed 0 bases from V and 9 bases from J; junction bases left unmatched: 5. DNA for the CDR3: TGTGCCTGGAGTGTGGGGACAGAGGCTTCACCCCTCCACTTT. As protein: CAWSVGTEASPLHF.